This T cell receptor beta chain appears in the sequencing data of a study of CD8 T cells in Susac syndrome. Reverse transcription of roughly 0.5 to 1 ug RNA was performed with random hexamers. TCRdb ran MiXCR on the immunoSEQ multiplex PCR reads and lists one entry per CDR3 protein. The profile covers about 190,000 distinct CDR3 sequences, with almost 96% appearing a single time and 0.098% taken by the ten largest. CDR1 is SEHNR, CDR2 FQNEAQ, per germline (reference sequence). With 5 bases removed from V and 8 bases from J, the gap between germline ends came to 21 bases. The CDR3 spans 15 residues. Input material: CD4+ T cells from PBMCs. The sequence was collected from a human donor with Susac syndrome. This rearrangement joins TRBV7-9 to TRBJ1-2; the D gene is possibly TRBD1 (6 bases). The CDR3 reads CASSPRQARRTGYTF. In DNA form, the CDR3 reads TGTGCCAGCAGCCCTCGACAGGCCCGACGGACGGGCTACACCTTC.